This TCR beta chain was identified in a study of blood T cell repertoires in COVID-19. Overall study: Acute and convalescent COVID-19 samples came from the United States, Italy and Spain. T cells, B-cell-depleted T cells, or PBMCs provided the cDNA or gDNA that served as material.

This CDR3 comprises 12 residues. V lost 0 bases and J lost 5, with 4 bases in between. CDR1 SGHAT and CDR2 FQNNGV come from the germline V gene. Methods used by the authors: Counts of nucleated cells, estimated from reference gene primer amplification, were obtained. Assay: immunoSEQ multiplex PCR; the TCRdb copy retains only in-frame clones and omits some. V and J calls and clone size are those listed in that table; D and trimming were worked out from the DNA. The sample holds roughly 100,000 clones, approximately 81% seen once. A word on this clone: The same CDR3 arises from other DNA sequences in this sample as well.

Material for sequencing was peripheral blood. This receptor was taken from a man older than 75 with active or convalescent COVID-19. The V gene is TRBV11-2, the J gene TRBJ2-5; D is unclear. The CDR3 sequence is CASSLDRETQYF. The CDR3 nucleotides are TGTGCCAGCAGCTTAGACCGTGAGACCCAGTACTTC.